The 2 T cell receptor beta chains reported below all come from one sample, sequenced in a study of beta chain features in type 1 diabetes. Expressed TCRB transcripts were sequenced after all isolated RNA was converted to cDNA. Here immunoSEQ multiplex PCR was the method, and the copy in TCRdb shows in-frame clones only, minus some. The repertoire holds 360,000 or so clones, with around a fifth as singletons. The sample consisted of naive CD4+ T cells from blood. The receptor set was obtained from a woman aged 18-35 years in good health.

This clone has only a few counts. The V gene is TRBV29-1, the J gene TRBJ2-2, with TRBD1 matching 7 bases. Germline V gives CDR1 SQVTM, CDR2 ANQGSEA. This CDR3 region has 14 residues. Trimming at V came to 7 bases and at J to 0 bases, leaving 5 bases not matched to a gene. CDR3 nucleotides: TGCAGCGGCCAGGGACAGTCGAACACCGGGGAGCTGTTTTTT. Translated, it gives CSGQGQSNTGELFF.

This clone was detected only a few times. The chain carries TRBV29-1 and TRBJ1-5; 7 nucleotides match TRBD1. Germline CDR1 is SQVTM and CDR2 is ANQGSEA. This CDR3 is 14 amino acids long. The ends lost 4 bases at V and 5 bases at J; junction bases unmatched: 8. The CDR3 loop is CSVGQGGWDQPQHF. Here the CDR3 DNA reads TGCAGCGTTGGACAGGGCGGGTGGGATCAGCCCCAGCATTTT.